This TCR beta chain appears in the sequencing data of a study of T cells in Graves' hyperthyroidism and ophthalmopathy. The hyperthyroidism patients had all been newly diagnosed, and their disease duration was under 2 months. Their ages ranged from 18 to 65 years. Whole-study findings and limits: Blood held most thyroid clonotypes expanded above 0.001 frequency.

What was amplified from RNA transcripts were TCR beta CDR3 regions. HTBI primers were used for first-round RT-PCR of the TCR CDR3. TCRdb re-analysed the multiplex PCR reads in MiXCR, keeping a single row per CDR3 protein. The data contain a few hundred thousand distinct CDR3 sequences, 15% to 18% of them seen just once; the ten biggest clones take up less than 9.5%. For this clonotype: Its matching antigen is unknown.

The CDR3 has 17 amino acids. Losses at the gene ends were 4 bases for V and 5 bases for J; bases not matched to a gene: 10. Per the germline V gene, CDR1 is WSHSY and CDR2 is SAAADI. The gene calls are TRBV10-2 and TRBJ2-7; TRBD2 matches at 14 bases. The sample consisted of blood. This receptor was taken from a woman aged 30 to 39 with Graves' hyperthyroidism. Here the CDR3 DNA reads TGCGCCAGCAGTGCGGGACTAGCGGGAGCGCTAGTCGACGAGCAGTACTTC. Its translation: CASSAGLAGALVDEQYF.